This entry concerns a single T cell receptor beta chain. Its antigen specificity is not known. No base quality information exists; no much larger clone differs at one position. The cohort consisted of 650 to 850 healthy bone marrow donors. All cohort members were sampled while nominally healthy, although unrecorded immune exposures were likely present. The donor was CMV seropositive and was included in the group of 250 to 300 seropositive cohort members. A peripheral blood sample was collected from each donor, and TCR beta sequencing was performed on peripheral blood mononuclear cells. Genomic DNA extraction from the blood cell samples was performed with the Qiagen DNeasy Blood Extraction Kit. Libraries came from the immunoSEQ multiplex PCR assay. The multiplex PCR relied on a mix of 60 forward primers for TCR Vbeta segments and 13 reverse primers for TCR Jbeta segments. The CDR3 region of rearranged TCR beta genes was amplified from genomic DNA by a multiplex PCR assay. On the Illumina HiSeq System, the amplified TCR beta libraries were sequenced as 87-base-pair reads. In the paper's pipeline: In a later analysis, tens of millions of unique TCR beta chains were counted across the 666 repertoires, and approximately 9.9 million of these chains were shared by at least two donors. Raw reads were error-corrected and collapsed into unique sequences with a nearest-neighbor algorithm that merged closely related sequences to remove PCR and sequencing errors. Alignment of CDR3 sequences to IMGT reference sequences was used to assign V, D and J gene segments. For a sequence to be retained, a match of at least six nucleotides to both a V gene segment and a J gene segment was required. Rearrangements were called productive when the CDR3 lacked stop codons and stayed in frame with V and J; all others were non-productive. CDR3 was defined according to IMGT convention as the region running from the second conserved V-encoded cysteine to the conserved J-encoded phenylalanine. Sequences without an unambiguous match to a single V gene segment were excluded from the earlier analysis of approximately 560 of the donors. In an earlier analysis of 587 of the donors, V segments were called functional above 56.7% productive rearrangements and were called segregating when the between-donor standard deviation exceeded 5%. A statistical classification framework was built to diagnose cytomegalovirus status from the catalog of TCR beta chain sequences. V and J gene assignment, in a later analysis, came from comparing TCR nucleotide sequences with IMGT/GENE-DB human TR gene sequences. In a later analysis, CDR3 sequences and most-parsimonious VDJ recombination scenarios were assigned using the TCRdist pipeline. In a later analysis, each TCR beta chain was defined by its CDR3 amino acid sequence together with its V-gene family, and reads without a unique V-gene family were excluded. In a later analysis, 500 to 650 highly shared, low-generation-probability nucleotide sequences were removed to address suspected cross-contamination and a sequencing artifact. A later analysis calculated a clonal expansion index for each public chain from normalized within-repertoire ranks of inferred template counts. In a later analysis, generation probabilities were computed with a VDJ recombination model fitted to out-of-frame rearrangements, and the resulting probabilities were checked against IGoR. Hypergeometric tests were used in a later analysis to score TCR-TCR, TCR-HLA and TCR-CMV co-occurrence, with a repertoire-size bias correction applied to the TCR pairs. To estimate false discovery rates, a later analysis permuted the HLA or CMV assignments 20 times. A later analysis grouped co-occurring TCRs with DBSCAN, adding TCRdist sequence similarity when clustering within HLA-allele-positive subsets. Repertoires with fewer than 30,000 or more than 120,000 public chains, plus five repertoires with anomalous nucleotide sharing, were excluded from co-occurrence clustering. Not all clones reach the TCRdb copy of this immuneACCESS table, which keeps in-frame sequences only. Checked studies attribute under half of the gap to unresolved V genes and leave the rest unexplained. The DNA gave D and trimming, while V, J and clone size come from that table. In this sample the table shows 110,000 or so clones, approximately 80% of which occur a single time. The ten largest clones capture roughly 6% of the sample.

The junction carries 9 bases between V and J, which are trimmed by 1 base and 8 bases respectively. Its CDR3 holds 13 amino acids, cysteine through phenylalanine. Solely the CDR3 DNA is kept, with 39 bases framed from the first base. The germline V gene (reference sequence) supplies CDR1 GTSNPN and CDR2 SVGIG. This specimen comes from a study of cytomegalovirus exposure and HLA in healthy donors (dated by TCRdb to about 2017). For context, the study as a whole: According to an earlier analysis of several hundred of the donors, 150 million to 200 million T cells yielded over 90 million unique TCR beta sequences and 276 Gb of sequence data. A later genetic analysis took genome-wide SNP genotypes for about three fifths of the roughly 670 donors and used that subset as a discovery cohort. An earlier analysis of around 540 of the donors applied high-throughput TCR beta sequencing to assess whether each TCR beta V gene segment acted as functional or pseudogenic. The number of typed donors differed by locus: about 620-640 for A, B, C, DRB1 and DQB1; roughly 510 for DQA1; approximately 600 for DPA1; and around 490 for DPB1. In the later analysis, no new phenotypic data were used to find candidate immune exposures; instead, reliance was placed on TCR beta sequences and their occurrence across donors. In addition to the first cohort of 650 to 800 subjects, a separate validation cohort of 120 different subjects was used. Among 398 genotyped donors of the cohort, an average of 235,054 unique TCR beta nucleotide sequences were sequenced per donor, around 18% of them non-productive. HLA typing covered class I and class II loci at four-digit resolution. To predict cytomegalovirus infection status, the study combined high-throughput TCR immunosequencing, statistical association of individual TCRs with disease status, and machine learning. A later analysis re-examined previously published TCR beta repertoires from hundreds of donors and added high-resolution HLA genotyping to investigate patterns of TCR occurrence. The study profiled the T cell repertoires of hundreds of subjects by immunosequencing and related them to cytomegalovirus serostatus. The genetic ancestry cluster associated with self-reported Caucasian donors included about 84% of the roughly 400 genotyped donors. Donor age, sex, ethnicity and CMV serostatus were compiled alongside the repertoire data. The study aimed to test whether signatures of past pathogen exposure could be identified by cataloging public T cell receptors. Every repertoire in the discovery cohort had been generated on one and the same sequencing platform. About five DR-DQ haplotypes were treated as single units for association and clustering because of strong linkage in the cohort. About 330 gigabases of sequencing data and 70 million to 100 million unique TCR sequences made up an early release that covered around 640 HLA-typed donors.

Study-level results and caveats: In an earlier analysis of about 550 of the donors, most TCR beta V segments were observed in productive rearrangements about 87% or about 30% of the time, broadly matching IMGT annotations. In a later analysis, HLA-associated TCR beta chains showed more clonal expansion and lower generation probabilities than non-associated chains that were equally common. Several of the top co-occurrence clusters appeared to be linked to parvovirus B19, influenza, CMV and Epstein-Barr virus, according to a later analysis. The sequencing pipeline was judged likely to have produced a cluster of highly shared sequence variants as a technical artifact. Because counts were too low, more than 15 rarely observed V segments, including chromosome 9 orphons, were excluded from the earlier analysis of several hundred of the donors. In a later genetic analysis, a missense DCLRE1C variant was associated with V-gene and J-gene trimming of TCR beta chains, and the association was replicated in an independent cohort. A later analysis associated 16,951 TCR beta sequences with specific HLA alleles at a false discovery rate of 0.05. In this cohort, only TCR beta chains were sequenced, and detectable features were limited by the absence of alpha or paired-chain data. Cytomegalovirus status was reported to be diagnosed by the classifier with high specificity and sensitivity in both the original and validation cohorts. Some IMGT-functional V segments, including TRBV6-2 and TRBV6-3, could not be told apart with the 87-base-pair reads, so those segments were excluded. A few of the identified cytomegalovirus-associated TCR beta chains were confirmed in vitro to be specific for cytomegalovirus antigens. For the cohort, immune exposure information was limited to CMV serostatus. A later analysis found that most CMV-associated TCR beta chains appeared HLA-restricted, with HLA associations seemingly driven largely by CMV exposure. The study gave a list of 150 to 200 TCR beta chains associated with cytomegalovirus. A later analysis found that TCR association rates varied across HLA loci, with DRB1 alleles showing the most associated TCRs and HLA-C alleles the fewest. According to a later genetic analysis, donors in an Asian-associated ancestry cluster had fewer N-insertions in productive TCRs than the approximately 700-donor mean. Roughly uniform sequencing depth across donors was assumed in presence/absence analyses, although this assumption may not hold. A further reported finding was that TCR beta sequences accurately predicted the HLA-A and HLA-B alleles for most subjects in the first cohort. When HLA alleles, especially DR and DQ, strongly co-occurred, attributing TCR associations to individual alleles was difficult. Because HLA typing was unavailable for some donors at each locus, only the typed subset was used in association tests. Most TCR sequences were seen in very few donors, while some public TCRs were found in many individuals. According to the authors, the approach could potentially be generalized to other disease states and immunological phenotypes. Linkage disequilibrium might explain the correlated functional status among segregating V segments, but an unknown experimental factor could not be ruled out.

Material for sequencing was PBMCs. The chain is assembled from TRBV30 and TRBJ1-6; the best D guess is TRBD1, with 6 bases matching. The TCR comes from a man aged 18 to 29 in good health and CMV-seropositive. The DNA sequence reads TGTGCCTGGAGTGAACAGGGCTATTCACCCCTCCACTTT. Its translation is CAWSEQGYSPLHF.